This TCR beta chain was found in a study of blood T cell repertoires in COVID-19. This CDR3 comprises 15 residues. Germline loops: CDR1 WNHNN, CDR2 SYGVQD (reference sequence). Trimming cost V 5 bases and J 3 bases; bases outside gene matches: 10. The assay was immunoSEQ multiplex PCR, and TCRdb's table has in-frame clones only and misses some. In the table there are tens of thousands of clones, about 93% of which are singletons. The V and J genes are TRBV10-1 and TRBJ2-7, with 7 nucleotides matching TRBD2. This clonotype originated in a human donor in a cohort sampled during active COVID-19. The sequenced material came from peripheral blood. CDR3 coding DNA: TGCGCCAGCAGTACTCAGGGTGGGGGGGTCTACGAGCAGTACTTC. This translates into CASSTQGGGVYEQYF.